This T cell receptor beta chain was recovered during a study of neurological immune-mediated disorders. Study-wide results and limits: Across subjects, no CDR3 amino acid sequence appeared in expanded clones of more than one subject, a finding that suggested private repertoires in all groups. HTLV-1-associated myelopathy displayed the greatest TCR clonal expansion, and multiple sclerosis exhibited the smallest, lower than that of healthy controls.

Each CDR3 protein gets one entry after TCRdb re-called the 5' RACE reads with MiXCR. The top ten clones hold 5.6% of a sample with 55,000 to 75,000 distinct CDR3 sequences, roughly 4.9% of them seen once. Germline CDR1 SGHTA, CDR2 FQGNSA. The CDR3 is made up of 13 amino acids. The ends were cut back, 8 bases at V and 5 bases at J, with 13 bases in the middle. A remark on this clonotype: Its antigen is currently unknown.

The TCR was taken from a human donor with multiple sclerosis. The donor label of this sample is uncertain. This sequence joins TRBV7-2 and TRBJ2-1; TRBD2 might be the D (6 bases). Material: PBMCs. The chain's CDR3 is CASGSGVNNEQFF. The CDR3 nucleotides are TGTGCCAGCGGGTCGGGGGTAAACAATGAGCAGTTCTTC.